Sequencing of this T cell receptor beta chain was carried out in a study of blood T cell repertoires in COVID-19. Study details: The study counted Cohort 3 donors as recovered given two negative PCRs, clearance, or symptom resolution. COVID-19 samples from acute and convalescent phases originated in the United States, Italy and Spain.

Participants had their cohort set by participant-reported clinical history. Original processing methods: Amplifying reference gene primers gave estimates of nucleated cell counts. Generated by immunoSEQ multiplex PCR, the TCRdb table keeps only in-frame clones and is missing some. That table supplies the V and J calls and clone size; D and trimming were determined from the DNA. The sample carries 330,000 or so clones, approximately 89% recorded once. This sequence was found in a man aged 35 to 55 in a cohort exposed to, infected with or recovered from COVID-19 (not recorded which). The specimen was PBMCs or T cells enriched from blood (not recorded which).

The CDR3 DNA sequence: TGTGCCAGCAGTGAATGGGGGGGCAGGAACACTGAAGCTTTCTTT. This encodes CASSEWGGRNTEAFF. The rearrangement joins TRBV6-4 to TRBJ1-1; tentatively, D is TRBD1 (6 bases). The germline V gene has CDR1 MRHNA and CDR2 SNTAGT. The CDR3 totals 15 residues. V lost 3 bases, J lost 1 base, and 12 bases lay in between.